This T cell receptor (beta chain) appears in the sequencing data of a study of type 1 and type 2 diabetes patients. The V and J ends lost 5 bases and 6 bases respectively, with 8 bases between them. The V gene's germline CDR1 is SGHTA and CDR2 FQGTGA. The CDR3 is 12 amino acids. The PCR template was genomic DNA. The TCR beta CDR3 region was amplified using 30 forward and 13 reverse primers. TCRdb independently ran MiXCR on the multiplex PCR reads; one entry per CDR3 protein. Of 250,000 or so distinct CDR3 sequences listed, over 45% are singletons. Sequencing was performed on peripheral blood mononuclear cells (PBMCs). The chain joins TRBV7-3 to TRBJ2-1; D ambiguous. The source of this sequence is a man between 18 and 29 years old with type 2 diabetes. This chain's CDR3 is CASSQVVNEQFF. DNA of the CDR3: TGTGCCAGCAGCCAAGTCGTCAATGAGCAGTTCTTC.